In this sample, the clone carrying this TCR beta chain turned up a few times. Its specificity is unknown. The CDR3 has 16 amino acids. Trimming removed 1 base from V and 6 bases from J, with 17 bases in between. CDR1 is LGHDT, CDR2 YNNKEL, per germline (reference sequence). TCRdb ran MiXCR on the 5' RACE reads and lists one entry per CDR3 protein. Counted here are about 130,000 distinct CDR3 sequences, under 20% occurring once; the ten biggest clones make up 30% to 35%. These data belong to a study of CD8 T cells in ankylosing spondylitis. Study-wide findings and caveats: One TCR beta motif, made up of about 8 highly homologous variants, appeared characteristic of ankylosing spondylitis blood.

Sequencing used blood, either unsorted or a sorted T cell fraction (not recorded which). The rearrangement uses TRBV3-1 and TRBJ2-3; maybe TRBD1 (6 bases). This TCR came from a male donor with ankylosing spondylitis. The CDR3 nucleotides are TGTGCCAGCAGCCAAGTGGGGGCGGTTAAGTGGGATACGCAGTATTTT. This sequence encodes CASSQVGAVKWDTQYF.